This T cell receptor (beta chain) was recorded in a study of patients and donors after allogeneic stem cell transplantation. Germline V gene data show CDR1 as DFQATT and CDR2 as SNEGSKA (reference sequence). Trimming cost V 2 bases and J 0 bases, with 13 bases left between them. The CDR3 loop spans 16 amino acids. TCRdb re-called the RT-PCR reads with MiXCR, one entry per CDR3 protein. Found here are hundreds of thousands of distinct CDR3 sequences, more than 15% of them singletons; the top ten hold 7% to 7.5%. The clonotype was recovered from a human donor who was either an allogeneic HSCT recipient or a stem cell or donor lymphocyte infusion donor (not recorded which). It is not recorded whose cells these are; they may come from a transplant donor. The chain is built from TRBV20-1 and TRBJ2-2; weak D call: TRBD2 (6 bases). The sequenced sample consisted of blood, either unsorted or a sorted T cell fraction (not recorded which). CDR3 nucleotide sequence: TGCAGTGCTAGACCTGGGGGGTCTGCGAACACCGGGGAGCTGTTTTTT. Residues: CSARPGGSANTGELFF.